One sample yielded the 12 T cell receptor beta chains listed below, sequenced in a study of blood T cell repertoires in COVID-19. The assay was immunoSEQ multiplex PCR, and TCRdb's table has in-frame clones only and misses some. The sample shows 250,000 to 350,000 clones, approximately 85% of them seen only once. Sequencing was carried out using peripheral blood. These receptors originate from a human donor with COVID-19, enrolled during active disease. The donor label of this sample is uncertain.

The chain uses TRBV10-3 and TRBJ2-2, with 10 nucleotides matching TRBD2. From germline, CDR1 is ENHRY and CDR2 SYGVKD. The junction had 9 bases not matched to a gene; V was cut back by 6 bases and J by 2 bases. The CDR3 is 17 residues long. The CDR3 nucleotides read TGTGCCATCAGAAAAAGCGGGAGGGCCGATAACACCGGGGAGCTGTTTTTT. Translating it yields CAIRKSGRADNTGELFF.

The rearrangement uses TRBV29-1 and TRBJ1-3, with 7 bases matching TRBD1. The CDR3 has 16 amino acids. V dropped 0 bases and J dropped 2; count of bases not matched to a gene: 7. CDR1 SQVTM and CDR2 ANQGSEA come from the germline V gene. DNA of the CDR3: TGCAGCGTTGAAGATCCCCAGGACAGGCCTGGAAACACCATATATTTT. Protein sequence: CSVEDPQDRPGNTIYF.

This chain connects TRBV18 to TRBJ1-1; 7 positions match TRBD1. The CDR3 spans 16 residues. Germline V lookup: CDR1 KGHSH, CDR2 LQKENI. Trimming removed 2 bases from V and 1 base from J; junction bases left unmatched: 7. The CDR3 DNA follows: TGTGCCAGCTCACCATCTCTAGGGGGCTGGAACACTGAAGCTTTCTTT. As protein: CASSPSLGGWNTEAFF.

CDR3: CASSESGGPQHF. CDR3 DNA: TGCGCCAGCAGTGAGTCAGGAGGGCCCCAGCATTTT. The V and J genes are TRBV10-1 and TRBJ1-5; D is unclear. Germline lookup yields CDR1 WNHNN and CDR2 SYGVQD (reference sequence). V lost 0 bases, J lost 9 bases, and 6 bases lay in between. There are 12 residues in the CDR3.

The rearrangement uses TRBV4-2 and TRBJ2-2; D not certain. CDR1 and CDR2 (germline): LGHNA, YNFKEQ. V gave up 7 bases and J gave up 3 bases, with 9 bases separating them. The CDR3 is 13 amino acids. CDR3 DNA: TGTGCCAGCACCGATACATACACCGGGGAGCTGTTTTTT. Translated: CASTDTYTGELFF.

This chain links TRBV11-3 with TRBJ2-5; no firm D call. The CDR3 runs 14 residues. The V gene's germline CDR1 is SGHNT and CDR2 YENEEA. The ends were cut back, 4 bases at V and 6 bases at J, with 15 bases in the middle. The CDR3 region has the DNA TGTGCCAGCAGCTCCGCTCCGAGTGGGCAGACCCAGTACTTC. Protein product: CASSSAPSGQTQYF. The variable domain in full, with the rest retrieved from reference TRBV11-3 and TRBJ2-5, is EAGVVQSPRYKIIEKKQPVAFWCNPISGHNTLYWYLQNLGQGPELLIRYENEEAVDDSQLPKDRFSAERLKGVDSTLKIQPAELGDSAVYLCASSSAPSGQTQYFGPGTRLLVL.

The CDR3 reads CATSDRIAGADNEQFF. CDR3 nucleotides: TGTGCCACCAGTGACCGGATAGCGGGAGCAGACAATGAGCAGTTCTTC. The gene calls are TRBV24-1 and TRBJ2-1; 9 bases fit TRBD2. CDR1 and CDR2 (germline): KGHDR, SFDVKD. CDR3 length: 16 residues. Germline trimming cut 4 bases from V and 5 bases from J; bases unmatched to any gene: 8.

The V and J genes are TRBV5-4 and TRBJ2-7; D may be TRBD2 (5 bases). The CDR3 has 13 residues. Trimming stripped 0 bases from V and 6 bases from J, with 10 bases between. Per germline, CDR1 SGHNT and CDR2 YYREEE (reference sequence). The CDR3 sequence is CASSLELAAEQYF. The CDR3 coding sequence is TGTGCCAGCAGCTTGGAGCTAGCTGCCGAGCAGTACTTC.

This chain links TRBV29-1 with TRBJ1-4, with D tentatively TRBD1 (6 bases). The CDR3 length is 13 residues. Germline V lookup: CDR1 SQVTM, CDR2 ANQGSEA. The germline V and J ends were trimmed by 6 bases and 1 base, with 9 bases remaining between them. CDR3 sequence reads: CSVSRGTNEKLFF. CDR3 DNA sequence: TGCAGCGTGAGCAGGGGAACTAATGAAAAACTGTTTTTT.

The chain links TRBV6-6 to TRBJ2-7; 7 bases fit TRBD1. The CDR3 has 15 residues. The germline CDR1 and CDR2 sequences are MNHNY and SVGAGI (reference sequence). V shed 2 bases and J 5 bases; nucleotides not matched to a gene: 9. This chain's CDR3 is CASSYEGQPGNEQYF. In DNA, the CDR3 is TGTGCCAGCAGTTACGAGGGACAGCCGGGGAACGAGCAGTACTTC.

This chain joins TRBV5-1 and TRBJ1-1, with no clear D. The germline V and J ends were trimmed by 4 bases and 2 bases, with 9 bases remaining between them. Germline CDR1 reads SGHRS; CDR2 reads YFSETQ. This CDR3 is built from 13 residues. CDR3 in amino acids: CASSPTANTEAFF. The DNA of the CDR3 is TGCGCCAGCAGCCCCACTGCAAACACTGAAGCTTTCTTT. Variable domain in full (rest from reference TRBV5-1 and TRBJ1-1): KAGVTQTPRYLIKTRGQQVTLSCSPISGHRSVSWYQQTPGQGLQFLFEYFSETQRNKGNFPGRFSGRQFSNSRSEMNVSTLELGDSALYLCASSPTANTEAFFGQGTRLTVV.

The rearrangement joins TRBV19 to TRBJ1-6; weak D call: TRBD1 (6 bases). The germline CDR1 and CDR2 sequences are LNHDA and SQIVND (reference sequence). The CDR3 spans 14 residues. V lost 7 bases, J lost 6 bases, and 13 bases lay in between. This CDR3 reads CASTLGQSNSPLHF. In DNA form, the CDR3 reads TGTGCCAGTACCCTCGGACAGAGTAATTCACCCCTCCACTTT.